Listed here are 13 T cell receptor beta chains from one sample, sequenced in a study of beta chain features in type 1 diabetes. Study-level points and caveats: Moderate but significant shortening of TCRB CDR3s was recorded in all four CD4+ subsets from Type 1 diabetes patients.

Their specific antigens are unknown. Reverse transcription of all isolated RNA meant that expressed TCRB transcripts were sequenced. TCRdb's copy holds only in-frame clones and misses some; the assay was immunoSEQ multiplex PCR. The data contain around 710,000 clones, approximately 13% of them singletons. Sequencing used naive CD4+ T cells from blood. The receptor source for this set is a man aged 25 to 45 with type 1 diabetes.

The chain employs TRBV4-3 and TRBJ2-1; 10 positions match TRBD2. Germline V gene data show CDR1 as LGHNA and CDR2 as YSLEER. Trimming removed 5 bases from V and 0 bases from J; junction bases left unmatched: 13. The CDR3 is 19 residues long. The CDR3 loop is CASSSRVAGGSSSYNEQFF. In DNA form, the CDR3 reads TGCGCCAGCAGCTCCCGGGTAGCGGGGGGCTCCAGCTCCTACAATGAGCAGTTCTTC.

This clone was picked up a small number of times. The V gene is TRBV4-3, the J gene TRBJ2-7; either TRBD1 or TRBD2 may fit D (6 bases each). Germline V CDR1 and CDR2: LGHNA, YSLEER. Trimming cost V 2 bases and J 2 bases, with 16 bases left between them. This CDR3 region has 16 residues. CDR3 DNA sequence: TGCGCCAGCAGCCAAAGGCCGACGGGGGCCGCCTACGAGCAGTACTTC. It encodes CASSQRPTGAAYEQYF.

This clone was seen a handful of times. The V call is TRBV14, the J call TRBJ1-2; D is undetermined. CDR1 and CDR2 (germline): SGHDN, FVKESK. The ends were cut back, 6 bases at V and 1 base at J, with 12 bases in the middle. The CDR3 is 14 residues long. In DNA, the CDR3 is TGTGCCAGCAGGGGAGGACCCCTTAACTATGGCTACACCTTC. Translated: CASRGGPLNYGYTF.

Only a few counts were recorded for this clone. This chain connects TRBV2 to TRBJ1-5, with D uncertain. CDR3 length: 14 amino acids. V was cut by 2 bases and J by 0 bases, with 5 bases left in between. Germline CDR1 is SNHLY and CDR2 is FYNNEI. CDR3 amino acids: CASSEHLSNQPQHF. The DNA of the CDR3 is TGTGCCAGCAGTGAACACCTTAGCAATCAGCCCCAGCATTTT.

The gene calls are TRBV29-1 and TRBJ2-5; 9 bases match TRBD2. Per germline, CDR1 SQVTM and CDR2 ANQGSEA. The CDR3 is 14 amino acids. J lost 5 bases, V lost 3 bases, and 7 bases had no gene match. The CDR3 DNA reads TGCAGCGTTGACCCAGCGGGGGGTTGGGAGACCCAGTACTTC. Its translation is CSVDPAGGWETQYF.

This clone was seen more than once but under ten times. This chain joins TRBV7-9 and TRBJ1-4; D remains ambiguous. Trimming cost V 1 base and J 0 bases, with 3 bases left between them. CDR3 length equals 14 residues. Looked up from germline, CDR1 is SEHNR and CDR2 is FQNEAQ (reference sequence). CDR3 residues: CASSLEATNEKLFF. The CDR3 DNA reads TGTGCCAGCAGCTTAGAGGCAACTAATGAAAAACTGTTTTTT.

The chain recombines TRBV11-2 with TRBJ2-7, with D unclear. The CDR3 is 12 amino acids. V gave up 5 bases and J gave up 4 bases, with 9 bases separating them. CDR1 is SGHAT, CDR2 FQNNGV, per germline. CDR3 sequence reads: CASSPDSYEQYF. The CDR3, as DNA: TGTGCCAGCAGCCCTGACTCGTACGAGCAGTACTTC.

V usage is TRBV4-3 and J usage is TRBJ2-3; D is possibly TRBD2 (6 bases). This CDR3 contains 16 residues. CDR1 is LGHNA and CDR2 is YSLEER in the germline V gene. Trimming left V 3 bases short and J 6 bases short, with 19 bases between. CDR3 loop: CASSQGLLAKGDTQYF. In DNA form, the CDR3 reads TGCGCCAGCAGCCAGGGCTTGCTAGCGAAAGGGGATACGCAGTATTTT.

This clone was detected a few times. This chain links TRBV30 with TRBJ2-6; 8 bases map to TRBD1. Unmatched junction bases numbered 9, after V lost 8 bases and J lost 0 bases. The CDR3 extends over 16 amino acids. Germline lookup yields CDR1 GTSNPN and CDR2 SVGIG (reference sequence). The CDR3 region has the DNA TGTGCCACAGACAGGGGCCTTGACTCTGGGGCCAACGTCCTGACTTTC. This sequence encodes CATDRGLDSGANVLTF.

A few counts support this clone. The chain links TRBV29-1 to TRBJ2-7; D is unresolved. Germline values: CDR1 SQVTM, CDR2 ANQGSEA. The CDR3 extends over 14 amino acids. Deletions cut 4 bases from V and 2 bases from J, with 15 bases between. DNA of the CDR3: TGCAGCGTTGCCTCGGACCGACACCCCTACGAGCAGTACTTC. Translating it yields CSVASDRHPYEQYF.

This clone was seen more than once but under ten times. This chain joins TRBV6-6 and TRBJ2-3, with 7 bases matching TRBD2. From germline, CDR1 is MNHNY and CDR2 SVGAGI (reference sequence). This CDR3 is built from 16 residues. The V segment lost 2 bases and the J segment 4 bases; nucleotides outside the gene matches: 9. The CDR3 DNA sequence: TGTGCCAGCAGTTACGGGAGGGGCTGGGAAGCAGATACGCAGTATTTT. This codes for CASSYGRGWEADTQYF.

The chain joins TRBV6-1 to TRBJ2-3; TRBD2 aligns across 10 bases. Germline lookup yields CDR1 MNHNS and CDR2 SASEGT. With V trimmed by 6 bases and J by 8 bases, 8 bases remained unmatched. The CDR3 contains 14 residues. The CDR3 nucleotides read TGTGCCAGCAGCCGTAGCGGGGGGCGGGTTACGCAGTATTTT. It specifies CASSRSGGRVTQYF.

This chain's CDR3 is CASSLGTPGEKLFF. In DNA, the CDR3 is TGTGCCAGCAGCTTAGGAACTCCGGGGGAAAAACTGTTTTTT. V gene TRBV7-2 combines with J gene TRBJ1-4; D gene unclear. CDR1 is SGHTA, CDR2 FQGNSA, per germline. The CDR3 extends over 14 amino acids. The V end lost 1 base, the J end lost 8 bases, and 11 bases lay between the germline ends.